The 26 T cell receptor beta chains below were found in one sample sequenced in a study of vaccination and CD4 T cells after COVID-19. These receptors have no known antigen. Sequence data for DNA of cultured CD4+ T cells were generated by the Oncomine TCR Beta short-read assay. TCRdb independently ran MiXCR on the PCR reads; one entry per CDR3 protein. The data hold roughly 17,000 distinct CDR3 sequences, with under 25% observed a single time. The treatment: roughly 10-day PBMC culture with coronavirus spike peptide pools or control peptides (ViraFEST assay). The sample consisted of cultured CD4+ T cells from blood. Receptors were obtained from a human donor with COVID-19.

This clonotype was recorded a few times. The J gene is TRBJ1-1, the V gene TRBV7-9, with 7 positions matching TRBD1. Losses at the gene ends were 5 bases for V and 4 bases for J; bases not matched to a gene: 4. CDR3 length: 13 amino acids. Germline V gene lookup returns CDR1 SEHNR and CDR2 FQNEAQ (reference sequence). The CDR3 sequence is CASSQTGFTEAFF. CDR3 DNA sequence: TGTGCCAGCAGCCAGACAGGGTTCACTGAAGCTTTCTTT.

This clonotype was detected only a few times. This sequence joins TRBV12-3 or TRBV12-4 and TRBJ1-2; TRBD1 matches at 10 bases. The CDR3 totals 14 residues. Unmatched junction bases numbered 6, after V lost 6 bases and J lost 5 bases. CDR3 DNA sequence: TGTGCCAGCAGCCAGACAGGGGGCGATTATGGCTACACCTTC. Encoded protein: CASSQTGGDYGYTF.

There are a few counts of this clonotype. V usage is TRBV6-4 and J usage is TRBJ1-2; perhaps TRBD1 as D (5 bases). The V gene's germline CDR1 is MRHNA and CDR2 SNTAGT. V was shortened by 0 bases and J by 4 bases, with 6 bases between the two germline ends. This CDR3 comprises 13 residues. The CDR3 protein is CASSDSGGYGYTF. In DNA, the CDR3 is TGTGCCAGCAGTGACTCCGGGGGCTATGGCTACACCTTC.

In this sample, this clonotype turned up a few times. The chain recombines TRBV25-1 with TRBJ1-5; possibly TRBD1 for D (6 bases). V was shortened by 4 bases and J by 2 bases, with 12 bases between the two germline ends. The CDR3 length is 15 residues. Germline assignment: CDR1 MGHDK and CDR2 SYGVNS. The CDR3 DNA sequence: TGTGCCAGCAGTGGCCCGGGGGCGGGCAATCAGCCCCAGCATTTT. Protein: CASSGPGAGNQPQHF.

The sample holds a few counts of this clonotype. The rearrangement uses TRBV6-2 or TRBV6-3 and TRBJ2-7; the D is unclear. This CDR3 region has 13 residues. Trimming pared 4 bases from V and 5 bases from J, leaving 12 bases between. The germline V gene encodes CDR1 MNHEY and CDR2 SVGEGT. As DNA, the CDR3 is TGTGCCAGCAGTTCGCCTCTGGGGAACGAGCAGTACTTC. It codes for CASSSPLGNEQYF.

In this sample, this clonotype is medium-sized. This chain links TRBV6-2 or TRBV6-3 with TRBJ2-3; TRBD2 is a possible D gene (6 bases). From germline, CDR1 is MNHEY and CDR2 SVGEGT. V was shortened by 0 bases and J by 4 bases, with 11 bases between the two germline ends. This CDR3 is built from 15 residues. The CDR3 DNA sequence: TGTGCCAGCAGTTACTCGGCGGGGCTCTCAGATACGCAGTATTTT. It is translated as CASSYSAGLSDTQYF.

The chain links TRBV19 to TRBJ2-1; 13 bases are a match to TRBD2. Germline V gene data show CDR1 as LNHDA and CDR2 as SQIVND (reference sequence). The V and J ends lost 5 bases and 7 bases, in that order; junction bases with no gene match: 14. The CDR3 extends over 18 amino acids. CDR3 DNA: TGTGCCAGTAGTCCATCCTCGACTAGCGGGGGGAGAGGAAATGAGCAGTTCTTC. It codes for CASSPSSTSGGRGNEQFF.

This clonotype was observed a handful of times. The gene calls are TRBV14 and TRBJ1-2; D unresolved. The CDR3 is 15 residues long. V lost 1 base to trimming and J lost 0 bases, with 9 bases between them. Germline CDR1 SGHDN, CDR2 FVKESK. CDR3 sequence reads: CASSQVKGANYGYTF. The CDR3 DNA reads TGTGCCAGCAGCCAAGTTAAGGGAGCTAACTATGGCTACACCTTC.

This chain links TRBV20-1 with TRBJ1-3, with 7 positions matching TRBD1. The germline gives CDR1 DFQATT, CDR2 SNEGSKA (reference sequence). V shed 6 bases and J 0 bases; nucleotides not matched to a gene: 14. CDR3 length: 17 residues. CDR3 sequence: CSASPKGAGNSGNTIYF. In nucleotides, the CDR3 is TGCAGTGCCTCCCCTAAGGGGGCTGGAAACTCTGGAAACACCATATATTTT.

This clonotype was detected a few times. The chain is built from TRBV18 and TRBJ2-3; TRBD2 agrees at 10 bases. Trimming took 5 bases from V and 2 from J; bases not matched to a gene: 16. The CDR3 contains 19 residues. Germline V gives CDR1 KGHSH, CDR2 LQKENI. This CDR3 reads CASSSRLGGGTSVTDTQYF. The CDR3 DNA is TGTGCCAGCTCATCGAGGCTGGGAGGTGGGACTAGCGTCACAGATACGCAGTATTTT.

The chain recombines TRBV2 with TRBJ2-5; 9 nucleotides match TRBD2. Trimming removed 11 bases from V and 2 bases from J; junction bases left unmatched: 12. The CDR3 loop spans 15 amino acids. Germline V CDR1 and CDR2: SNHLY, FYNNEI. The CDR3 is CASVASGASQETQYF. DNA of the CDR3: TGTGCCTCGGTGGCTAGCGGGGCCTCACAAGAGACCCAGTACTTC.

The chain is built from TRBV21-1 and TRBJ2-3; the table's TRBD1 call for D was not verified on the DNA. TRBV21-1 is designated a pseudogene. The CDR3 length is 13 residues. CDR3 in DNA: TGTGCCAGCAGCCCCCCCACAGGAGATACGCAGTATTTT. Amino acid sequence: CASSPPTGDTQYF.

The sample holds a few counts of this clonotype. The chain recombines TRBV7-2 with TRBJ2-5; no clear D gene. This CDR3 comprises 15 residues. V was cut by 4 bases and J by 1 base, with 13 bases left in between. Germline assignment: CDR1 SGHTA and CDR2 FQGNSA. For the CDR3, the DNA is TGTGCCAGCAGCTCTAGAGTCTTGGGCCAAGAGACCCAGTACTTC. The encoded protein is CASSSRVLGQETQYF. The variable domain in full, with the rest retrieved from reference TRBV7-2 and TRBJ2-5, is GAGVSQSPSNKVTEKGKDVELRCDPISGHTALYWYRQSLGQGLEFLIYFQGNSAPDKSGLPSDRFSAERTGGSVSTLTIQRTQQEDSAVYLCASSSRVLGQETQYFGPGTRLLVL.

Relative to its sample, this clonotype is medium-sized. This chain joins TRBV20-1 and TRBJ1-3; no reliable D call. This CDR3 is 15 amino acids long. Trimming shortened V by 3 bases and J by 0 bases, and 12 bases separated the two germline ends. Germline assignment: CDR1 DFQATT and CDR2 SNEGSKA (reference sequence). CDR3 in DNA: TGCAGTGCTAGTACCCTACAGAGCTCTGGAAACACCATATATTTT. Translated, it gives CSASTLQSSGNTIYF.

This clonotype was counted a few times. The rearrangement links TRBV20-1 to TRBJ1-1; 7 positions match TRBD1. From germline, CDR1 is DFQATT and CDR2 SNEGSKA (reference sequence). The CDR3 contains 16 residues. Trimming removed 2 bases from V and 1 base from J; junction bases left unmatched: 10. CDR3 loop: CSARTKIRTGNTEAFF. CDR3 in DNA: TGCAGTGCTAGAACCAAGATCCGGACAGGGAACACTGAAGCTTTCTTT.

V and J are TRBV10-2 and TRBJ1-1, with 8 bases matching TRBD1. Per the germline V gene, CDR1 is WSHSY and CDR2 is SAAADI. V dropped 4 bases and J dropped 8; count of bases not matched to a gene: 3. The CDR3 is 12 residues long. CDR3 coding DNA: TGCGCCAGCAGTGCTGGACAGGGCGAAGCTTTCTTT. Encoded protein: CASSAGQGEAFF.

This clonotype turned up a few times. CDR3 sequence: CASSLRVAGVSEQYF. CDR3 DNA: TGTGCCAGCAGCTTAAGGGTAGCGGGAGTGAGTGAGCAGTACTTC. This rearrangement joins TRBV11-2 to TRBJ2-7; 9 positions agree with TRBD2. Looked up from germline, CDR1 is SGHAT and CDR2 is FQNNGV. The CDR3 extends over 15 amino acids. The junction had 9 bases not matched to a gene; V was cut back by 2 bases and J by 7 bases.

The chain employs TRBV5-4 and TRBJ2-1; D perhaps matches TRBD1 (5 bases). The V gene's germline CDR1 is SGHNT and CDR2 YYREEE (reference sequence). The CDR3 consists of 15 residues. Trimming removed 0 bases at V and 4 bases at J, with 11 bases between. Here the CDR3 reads CASSLGQTIYNEQFF. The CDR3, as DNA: TGTGCCAGCAGCTTGGGACAGACGATATACAATGAGCAGTTCTTC.

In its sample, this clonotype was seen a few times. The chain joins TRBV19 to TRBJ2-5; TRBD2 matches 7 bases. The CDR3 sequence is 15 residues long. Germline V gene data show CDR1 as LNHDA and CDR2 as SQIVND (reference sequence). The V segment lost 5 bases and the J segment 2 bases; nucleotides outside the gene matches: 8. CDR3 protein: CASSANRAGQETQYF. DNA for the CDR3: TGTGCCAGTAGTGCGAATAGAGCGGGGCAAGAGACCCAGTACTTC. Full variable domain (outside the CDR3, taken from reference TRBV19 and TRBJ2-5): DGGITQSPKYLFRKEGQNVTLSCEQNLNHDAMYWYRQDPGQGLRLIYYSQIVNDFQKGDIAEGYSVSREKKESFPLTVTSAQKNPTAFYLCASSANRAGQETQYFGPGTRLLVL.

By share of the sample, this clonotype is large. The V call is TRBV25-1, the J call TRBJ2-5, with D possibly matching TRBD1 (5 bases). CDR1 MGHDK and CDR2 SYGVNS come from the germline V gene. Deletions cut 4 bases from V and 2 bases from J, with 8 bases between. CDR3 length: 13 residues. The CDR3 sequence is CASSATDQETQYF. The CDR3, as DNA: TGTGCCAGCAGTGCGACAGATCAAGAGACCCAGTACTTC.

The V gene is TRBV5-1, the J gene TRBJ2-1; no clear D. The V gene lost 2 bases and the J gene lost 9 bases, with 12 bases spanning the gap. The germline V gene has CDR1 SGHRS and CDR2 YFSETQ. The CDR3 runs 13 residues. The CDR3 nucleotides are TGCGCCAGCAGCTTATTGGTATCCCTTGAGCAGTTCTTC. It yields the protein CASSLLVSLEQFF.

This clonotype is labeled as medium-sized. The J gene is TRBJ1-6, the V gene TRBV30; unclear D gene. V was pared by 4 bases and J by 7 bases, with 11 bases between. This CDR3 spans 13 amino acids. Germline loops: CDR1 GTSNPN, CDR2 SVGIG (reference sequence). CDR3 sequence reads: CAWTRGANSPLHF. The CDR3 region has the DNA TGTGCCTGGACGCGGGGAGCGAATTCACCCCTCCACTTT.

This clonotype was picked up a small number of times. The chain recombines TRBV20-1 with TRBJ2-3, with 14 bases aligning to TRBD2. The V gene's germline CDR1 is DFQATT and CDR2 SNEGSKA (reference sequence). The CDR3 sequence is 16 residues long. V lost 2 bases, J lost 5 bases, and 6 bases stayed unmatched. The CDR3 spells CSARQTGTSGGDTQYF. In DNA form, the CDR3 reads TGCAGTGCTAGACAAACCGGGACTAGCGGGGGAGATACGCAGTATTTT.

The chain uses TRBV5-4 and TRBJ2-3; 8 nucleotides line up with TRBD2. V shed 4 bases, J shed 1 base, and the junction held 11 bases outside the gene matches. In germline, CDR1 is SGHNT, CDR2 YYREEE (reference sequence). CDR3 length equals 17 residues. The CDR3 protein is CASSHSGAGGRTDTQYF. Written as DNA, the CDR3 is TGTGCCAGCAGCCACTCGGGGGCGGGGGGCCGCACAGATACGCAGTATTTT.

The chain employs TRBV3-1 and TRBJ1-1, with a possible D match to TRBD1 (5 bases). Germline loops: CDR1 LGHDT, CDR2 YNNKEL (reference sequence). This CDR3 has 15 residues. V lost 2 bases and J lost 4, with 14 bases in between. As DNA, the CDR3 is TGTGCCAGCAGCCAAAAAAGGGGTGGCGGCACTGAAGCTTTCTTT. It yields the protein CASSQKRGGGTEAFF.

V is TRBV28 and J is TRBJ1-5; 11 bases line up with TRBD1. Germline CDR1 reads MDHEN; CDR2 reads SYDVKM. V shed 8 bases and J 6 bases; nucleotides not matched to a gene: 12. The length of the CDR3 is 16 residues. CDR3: CASWPGTGGPSQPQHF. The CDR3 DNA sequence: TGTGCCAGCTGGCCCGGGACAGGGGGACCCAGTCAGCCCCAGCATTTT.